This TCR beta chain was sequenced for a study of Ad26.COV2.S vaccination and SARS-CoV-2 variants. Study-level background: The donor was enrolled in the Ad26.COV2.S arm of the COV1001 trial. Once, or twice with 56 days between doses, Ad26.COV2.S was given intramuscularly.

The method was immunoSEQ multiplex PCR; TCRdb's version includes in-frame clones alone and lacks a portion of them. This table has fewer than 500,000 clones, about 92% appearing once. CDR1 SGHTA and CDR2 FQGNSA come from the germline V gene. The trim removed 2 bases at V and 1 base at J, leaving 3 bases unmatched. The CDR3 contains 15 residues. Treatment reported: approximately 18 received Ad26.COV2.S at low or high dose, single or two shots; a few received placebo; per-sample allocation not given. The samples date from day 63 after the first vaccine or placebo injection. Sequences were derived from peripheral blood, sampled in a trial of Ad26.COV2.S vaccine versus placebo. V and J are TRBV7-2 and TRBJ1-1; 8 nucleotides line up with TRBD1. The receptor was derived from a person between 18 and 60 years old who received the Ad26.COV2.S COVID-19 vaccine or a placebo. In nucleotides, the CDR3 is TGTGCCAGCAGCTTAAGGACAGGGTCGAACACTGAAGCTTTCTTT. It is translated as CASSLRTGSNTEAFF.